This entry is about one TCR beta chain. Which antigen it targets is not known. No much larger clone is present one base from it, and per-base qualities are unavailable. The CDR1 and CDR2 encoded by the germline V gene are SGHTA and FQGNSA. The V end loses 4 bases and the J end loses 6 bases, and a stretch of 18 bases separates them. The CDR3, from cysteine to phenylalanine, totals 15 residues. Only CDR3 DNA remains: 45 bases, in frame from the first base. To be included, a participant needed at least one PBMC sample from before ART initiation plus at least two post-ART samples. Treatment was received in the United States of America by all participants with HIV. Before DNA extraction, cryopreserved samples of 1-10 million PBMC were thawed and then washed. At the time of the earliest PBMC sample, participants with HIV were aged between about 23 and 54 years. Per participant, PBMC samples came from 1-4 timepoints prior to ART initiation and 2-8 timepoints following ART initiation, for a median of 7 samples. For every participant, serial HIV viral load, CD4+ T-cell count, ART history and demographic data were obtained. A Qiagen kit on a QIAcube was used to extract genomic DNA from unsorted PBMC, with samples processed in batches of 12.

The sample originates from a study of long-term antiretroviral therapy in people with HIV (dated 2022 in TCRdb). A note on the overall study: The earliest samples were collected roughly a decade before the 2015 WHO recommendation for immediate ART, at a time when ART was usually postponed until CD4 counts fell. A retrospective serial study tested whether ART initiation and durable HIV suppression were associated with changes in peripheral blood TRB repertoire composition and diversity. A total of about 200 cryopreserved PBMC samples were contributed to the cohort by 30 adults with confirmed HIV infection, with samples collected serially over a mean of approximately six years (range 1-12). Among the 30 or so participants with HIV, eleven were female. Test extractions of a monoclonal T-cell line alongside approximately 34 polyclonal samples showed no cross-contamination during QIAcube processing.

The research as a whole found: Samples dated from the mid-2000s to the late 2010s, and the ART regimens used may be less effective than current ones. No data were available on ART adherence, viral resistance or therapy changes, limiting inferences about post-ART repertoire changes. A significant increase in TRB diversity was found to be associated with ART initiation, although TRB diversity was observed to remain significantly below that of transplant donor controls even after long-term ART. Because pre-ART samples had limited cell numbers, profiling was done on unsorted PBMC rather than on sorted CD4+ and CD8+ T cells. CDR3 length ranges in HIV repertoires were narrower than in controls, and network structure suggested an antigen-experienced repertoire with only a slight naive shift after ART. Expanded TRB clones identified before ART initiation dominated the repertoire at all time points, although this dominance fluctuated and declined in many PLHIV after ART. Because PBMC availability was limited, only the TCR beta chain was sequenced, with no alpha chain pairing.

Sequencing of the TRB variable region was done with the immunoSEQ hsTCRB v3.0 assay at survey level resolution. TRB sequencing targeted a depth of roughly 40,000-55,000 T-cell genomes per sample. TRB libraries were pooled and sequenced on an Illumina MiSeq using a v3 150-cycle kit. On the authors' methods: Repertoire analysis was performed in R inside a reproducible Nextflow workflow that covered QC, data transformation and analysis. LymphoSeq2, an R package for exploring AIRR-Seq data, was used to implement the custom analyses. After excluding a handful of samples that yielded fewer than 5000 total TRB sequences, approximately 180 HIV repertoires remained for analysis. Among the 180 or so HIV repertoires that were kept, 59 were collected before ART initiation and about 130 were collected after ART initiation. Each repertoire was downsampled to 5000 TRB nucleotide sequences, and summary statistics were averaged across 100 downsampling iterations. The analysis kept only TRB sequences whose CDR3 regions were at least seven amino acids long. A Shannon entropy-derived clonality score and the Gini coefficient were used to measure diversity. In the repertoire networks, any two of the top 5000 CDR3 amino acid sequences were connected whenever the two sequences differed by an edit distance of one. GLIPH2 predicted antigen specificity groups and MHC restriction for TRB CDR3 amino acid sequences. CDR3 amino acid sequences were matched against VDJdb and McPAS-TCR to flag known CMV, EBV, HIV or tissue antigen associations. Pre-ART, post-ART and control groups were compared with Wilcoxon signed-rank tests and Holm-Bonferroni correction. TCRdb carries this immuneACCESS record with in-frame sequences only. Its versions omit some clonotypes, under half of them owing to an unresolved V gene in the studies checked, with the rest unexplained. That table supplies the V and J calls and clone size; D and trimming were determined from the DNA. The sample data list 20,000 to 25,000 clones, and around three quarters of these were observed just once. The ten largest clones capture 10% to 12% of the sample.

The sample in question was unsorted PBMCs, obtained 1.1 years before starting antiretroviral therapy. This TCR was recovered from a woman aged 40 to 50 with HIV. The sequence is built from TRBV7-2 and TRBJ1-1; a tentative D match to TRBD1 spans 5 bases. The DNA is TGTGCCAGCAGCTCTACGGCCAGGGTAGGGTCTGAAGCTTTCTTT. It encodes CASSSTARVGSEAFF. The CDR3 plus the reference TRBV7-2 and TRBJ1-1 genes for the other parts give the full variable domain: GAGVSQSPSNKVTEKGKDVELRCDPISGHTALYWYRQSLGQGLEFLIYFQGNSAPDKSGLPSDRFSAERTGGSVSTLTIQRTQQEDSAVYLCASSSTARVGSEAFFGQGTRLTVV.